One and the same sample provided the 15 T cell receptor beta chains below, sequenced in a study of T cell changes during pregnancy in multiple sclerosis. Some clones are missing from TCRdb's copy, which holds only in-frame ones; the method was immunoSEQ multiplex PCR. The sample gives 57,000 or so clones, 91% of which show up once; 3.5% to 4.5% is in the top ten. Sequences were derived from peripheral blood, sampled after pregnancy. Receptor source: a female donor in good health, enrolled as a control in a pregnancy study.

The chain links TRBV6-6 to TRBJ2-7; maybe TRBD1 (6 bases). The CDR3 is made up of 15 amino acids. The V gene lost 0 bases and the J gene lost 6 bases, with 15 bases spanning the gap. Looked up from germline, CDR1 is MNHNY and CDR2 is SVGAGI (reference sequence). The CDR3 is CASSYSSRGSGEQYF. The CDR3 region has the DNA TGTGCCAGCAGTTACTCGAGTAGGGGGTCGGGCGAGCAGTACTTC.

The chain employs TRBV5-8 and TRBJ1-1; no firm D call. Germline-derived CDR1 and CDR2 are SGHTS and YDEGEE. The CDR3 loop spans 15 amino acids. V dropped 2 bases and J dropped 1 base, with 12 bases sitting between them. CDR3 nucleotide sequence: TGTGCCAGCAGCTTCTCCCTGTACGGGAACACTGAAGCTTTCTTT. Its translation is CASSFSLYGNTEAFF.

Worth noting for this clone: Relative to the germline gene, one junction end is altered; a read error may explain this. The chain has TRBV6-6 and TRBJ1-1; D ambiguous. Germline V gene sequence: CDR1 MNHNY, CDR2 SVGAGI (reference sequence). The CDR3 contains 12 residues. CDR3 DNA: TGTGCCAGCAGTTACTCGAACAGTGAAGCTTTCTTT. Translation: CASSYSNSEAFF.

This clone was detected once. The chain employs TRBV15 and TRBJ2-7; tentatively, D is TRBD2 (6 bases). The germline V and J ends were trimmed by 0 bases and 2 bases, with 11 bases remaining between them. Germline V CDR1 and CDR2: LNHNV, YYDKDF (reference sequence). The CDR3 has 15 amino acids. CDR3 amino acids: CATSRDTSTAYEQYF. The CDR3 nucleotides read TGTGCCACCAGCAGAGATACTAGCACAGCCTACGAGCAGTACTTC.

The rearrangement uses TRBV5-5 and TRBJ2-6, with D uncertain. V dropped 0 bases and J dropped 2 bases, with 9 bases sitting between them. This CDR3 comprises 16 residues. Germline values: CDR1 SGHKS, CDR2 YYEKEE (reference sequence). CDR3 coding DNA: TGTGCCAGCAGCTTGGCGTCCGGTACTGGGGCCAACGTCCTGACTTTC. This gives the protein CASSLASGTGANVLTF.

The V call is TRBV7-2, the J call TRBJ2-3, with TRBD2 matching over 9 bases. Germline CDR1 SGHTA, CDR2 FQGNSA. This CDR3 comprises 16 residues. V was clipped by 6 bases and J by 6 bases; unmatched bases: 13. CDR3 bases: TGTGCCAGCAGTCCGTTGGCGGGAGGGCAAGCGGATACGCAGTATTTT. It codes for CASSPLAGGQADTQYF. The whole variable domain, filled in from reference TRBV7-2 and TRBJ2-3, reads GAGVSQSPSNKVTEKGKDVELRCDPISGHTALYWYRQSLGQGLEFLIYFQGNSAPDKSGLPSDRFSAERTGGSVSTLTIQRTQQEDSAVYLCASSPLAGGQADTQYFGPGTRLTVL.

V usage is TRBV29-1 and J usage is TRBJ2-7, with 8 bases lining up with TRBD1. This CDR3 region has 13 residues. The V and J ends lost 4 bases and 7 bases, in that order; junction bases with no gene match: 9. Germline V lookup: CDR1 SQVTM, CDR2 ANQGSEA. For the CDR3, the DNA is TGCAGCGTTGCGGGACAGGCTACGAGGGAGCAGTACTTC. Its protein product is CSVAGQATREQYF.

This chain uses TRBV5-1 with TRBJ2-3; TRBD2 might be the D (6 bases). Trimming left V 2 bases short and J 4 bases short, with 8 bases between. CDR3 length: 13 amino acids. CDR1 and CDR2 (germline): SGHRS, YFSETQ. This chain's CDR3 is CASSLWGADTQYF. The CDR3 DNA follows: TGCGCCAGCAGCTTATGGGGGGCAGATACGCAGTATTTT.

The V call is TRBV5-6, the J call TRBJ2-7; the D gene is possibly TRBD1 (5 bases). The CDR3 is 14 residues long. Germline assignment: CDR1 SGHDT and CDR2 YYEEEE. Trimming took off 0 bases at V and 3 bases at J, with 10 bases between the two ends. The CDR3 spells CASSLAGRVYEQYF. The CDR3 nucleotides read TGTGCCAGCAGCTTGGCGGGCAGGGTCTACGAGCAGTACTTC.

This chain uses TRBV7-9 with TRBJ2-1; 7 nucleotides align to TRBD1. V dropped 4 bases and J dropped 5; count of bases not matched to a gene: 8. The germline CDR1 and CDR2 sequences are SEHNR and FQNEAQ (reference sequence). This CDR3 is built from 15 residues. CDR3 nucleotide sequence: TGTGCCAGCAGCTACCGGGACAGCAATAACAATGAGCAGTTCTTC. It translates to CASSYRDSNNNEQFF.

The chain links TRBV5-1 to TRBJ2-7, with TRBD1 matching 8 bases. The germline V gene has CDR1 SGHRS and CDR2 YFSETQ. The CDR3 has 14 amino acids. V shed 4 bases and J 2 bases; nucleotides not matched to a gene: 5. CDR3 DNA sequence: TGCGCCAGCAGCCCCCCGGACAGGGCCTACGAGCAGTACTTC. This translates into CASSPPDRAYEQYF. The full variable domain, completed using reference TRBV5-1 and TRBJ2-7, is KAGVTQTPRYLIKTRGQQVTLSCSPISGHRSVSWYQQTPGQGLQFLFEYFSETQRNKGNFPGRFSGRQFSNSRSEMNVSTLELGDSALYLCASSPPDRAYEQYFGPGTRLTVT.

The chain carries TRBV7-3 and TRBJ2-3, with TRBD2 as a possible D gene (5 bases). In germline, CDR1 is SGHTA, CDR2 FQGTGA. Trimming took off 3 bases at V and 4 bases at J, with 17 bases between the two ends. The CDR3 has 16 residues. CDR3 coding DNA: TGTGCCAGCAGCTTTGCAGCGGCAAGCAGCCCAGATACGCAGTATTTT. Its protein product is CASSFAAASSPDTQYF. Full variable domain (missing parts from reference TRBV7-3 and TRBJ2-3): GAGVSQTPSNKVTEKGKYVELRCDPISGHTALYWYRQSLGQGPEFLIYFQGTGAADDSGLPNDRFFAVRPEGSVSTLKIQRTERGDSAVYLCASSFAAASSPDTQYFGPGTRLTVL.

The chain employs TRBV5-6 and TRBJ1-3; D ambiguous. Trimming cost V 4 bases and J 2 bases, with 10 bases left between them. Germline V gene sequence: CDR1 SGHDT, CDR2 YYEEEE. CDR3 size: 14 residues. CDR3 DNA: TGTGCCAGCAGCCGGCGGGCACCTGGAAACACCATATATTTT. Amino acids: CASSRRAPGNTIYF.

J is TRBJ2-1 and V is TRBV10-3; TRBD1 is a possible D gene (6 bases). Germline V gene lookup returns CDR1 ENHRY and CDR2 SYGVKD. Trimming stripped 4 bases from V and 1 base from J, with 11 bases between. The CDR3 sequence is 15 residues long. CDR3 region: CAISGQVGSYNEQFF. CDR3 DNA sequence: TGTGCCATCAGTGGACAGGTGGGTTCCTACAATGAGCAGTTCTTC.

The chain joins TRBV7-9 to TRBJ1-1, with D maybe TRBD1 (5 bases). The CDR3 is 13 amino acids. Germline V gene data show CDR1 as SEHNR and CDR2 as FQNEAQ (reference sequence). Trimming removed 2 bases from V and 5 bases from J, with 9 bases in between. The CDR3 region has the DNA TGTGCCAGCAGCTTAAACGGGGGTACTGAAGCTTTCTTT. It is translated as CASSLNGGTEAFF.